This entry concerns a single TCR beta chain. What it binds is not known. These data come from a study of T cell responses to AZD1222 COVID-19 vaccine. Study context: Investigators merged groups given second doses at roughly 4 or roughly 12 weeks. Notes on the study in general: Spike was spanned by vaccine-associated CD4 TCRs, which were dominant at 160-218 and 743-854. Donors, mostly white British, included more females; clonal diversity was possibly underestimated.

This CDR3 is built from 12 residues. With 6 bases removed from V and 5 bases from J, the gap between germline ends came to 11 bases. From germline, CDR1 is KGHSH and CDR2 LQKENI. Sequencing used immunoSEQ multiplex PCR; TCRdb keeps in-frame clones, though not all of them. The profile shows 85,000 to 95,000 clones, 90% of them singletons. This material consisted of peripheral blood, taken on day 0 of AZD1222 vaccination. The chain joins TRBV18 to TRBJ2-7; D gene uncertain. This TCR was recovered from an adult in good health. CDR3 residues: CASSPEGNEQYF. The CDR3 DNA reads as TGTGCCAGCTCGCCTGAAGGCAACGAGCAGTACTTC.